The rows below give T cell receptor beta chains drawn from one sample of a study of cytomegalovirus exposure and HLA in healthy donors. Sequencing used immunoSEQ multiplex PCR; TCRdb keeps in-frame clones, though not all of them. The table has 130,000 or so clones, approximately 8.7% seen once. The sample taken for sequencing was PBMCs. Receptors originate from a man aged 40-55 years in good health and CMV-seronegative. CDR3s include the opening cysteine and the closing phenylalanine or tryptophan. Each record gives: D gene, clone size, J gene, V gene, CDR3 DNA, CDR3 protein. D genes are given only for firm matches. Only part of the rows carry a size: once, few, many, or a class if the clone is expanded.

NA | few | TRBJ1-1 | TRBV19 | TGTGCCAGTAGTATGAGAGGGACTGAAGCTTTCTTT | CASSMRGTEAFF
NA | NA | TRBJ1-6 | TRBV11-2 | TGTGCCAGCAGCTTAGGAGTTGGGGGGAATAATTCACCCCTCCACTTT | CASSLGVGGNNSPLHF
NA | few | TRBJ2-1 | TRBV7-6 | TGTGCCAGCAGCTTAGTCGGGGGATACAATGAGCAGTTCTTC | CASSLVGGYNEQFF
NA | NA | TRBJ1-1 | TRBV27 | TGTGCCAGCAGTTTCTTGGGGGGGCTTGGTACTGAAGCTTTCTTT | CASSFLGGLGTEAFF
TRBD2 | few | TRBJ2-7 | TRBV5-6 | TGTGCGACTAGCGGGGGCGACGAGCAGTACTTC | CATSGGDEQYF
TRBD2 | NA | TRBJ2-7 | TRBV9 | TGTGCCAGCAGCCTCGGGACTAGCGGGGTCTACGAGCAGTACTTC | CASSLGTSGVYEQYF
NA | few | TRBJ2-1 | TRBV6-1 | TGTGCCAGCGTGGAGCCACTCGGGGTACGGAATGAGCAGTTCTTC | CASVEPLGVRNEQFF
TRBD1 | NA | TRBJ2-1 | TRBV11-3 | TGTGCCAGCAGCTCCGGGACAGGGGAATACAATGAGCAGTTCTTC | CASSSGTGEYNEQFF
TRBD1 | NA | TRBJ2-7 | TRBV2 | TGTGCCAGCCAATTTCCCGGACAGGGGTTTCACGAGCAGTACTTC | CASQFPGQGFHEQYF
TRBD1 | few | TRBJ1-2 | TRBV28 | TGTGCCAGCAGCCCGACAGGGGGCGGTGGAAAGGGGTACTATGGCTACACCTTC | CASSPTGGGGKGYYGYTF
TRBD2 | few | TRBJ2-5 | TRBV6-5 | TGTGCCAGCAGTCTAGCGGGGGGGCGAGGGGAGACCCAGTACTTC | CASSLAGGRGETQYF
TRBD2 | NA | TRBJ2-5 | TRBV7-8 | TGTGCCAGCAGTCCCCGACTACAGCGGGGGGGCCGAGAGACCCAGTACTTC | CASSPRLQRGGRETQYF
NA | NA | TRBJ2-2 | TRBV27 | TGTGCCAGCAGTTCCCCCGCGGGGTACGTCACCGGGGAGCTGTTTTTT | CASSSPAGYVTGELFF
NA | few | TRBJ1-1 | TRBV5-1 | TGCGCCAGCAGCTTGGAAGGGGTGTTCAACACTGAAGCTTTCTTT | CASSLEGVFNTEAFF
NA | few | TRBJ1-2 | TRBV30 | TGTGCCTGGAGGCGGGGGGGCTACACCTTC | CAWRRGGYTF
NA | NA | TRBJ1-1 | TRBV19 | TGTGCCAGTAGTATTCCGGCAGGGTCAAGGGCCTACACTGAAGCTTTCTTT | CASSIPAGSRAYTEAFF
NA | few | TRBJ2-7 | TRBV11-2 | TGTGCCAGCAGCGGCTCGACAGGTTCTTCCTCCTACGAGCAGTACTTC | CASSGSTGSSSYEQYF
TRBD2 | many | TRBJ2-1 | TRBV5-1 | TGCGCCAGCAGCTTGTTCCTAGCGGGGGGCCGGACCTACAATGAGCAGTTCTTC | CASSLFLAGGRTYNEQFF
NA | NA | TRBJ1-3 | TRBV9 | TGTGCCAGCAGCGCGGACAGTCGCATAGGAGGAAACACCATATATTTT | CASSADSRIGGNTIYF
TRBD1 | few | TRBJ1-5 | TRBV6-1 | TGTGCCAGCAGGACCGGGACAGGGTCCGATCAGCCCCAGCATTTT | CASRTGTGSDQPQHF
TRBD2 | NA | TRBJ2-1 | TRBV27 | TGTGCCAGCAGTTTAGGGACTAGTTGGAATGAGCAGTTCTTC | CASSLGTSWNEQFF
TRBD2 | NA | TRBJ2-3 | TRBV13 | TGTGCCAGCAGCTTAGGGACTAGCGGGGGGTACACAGATACGCAGTATTTT | CASSLGTSGGYTDTQYF
TRBD1 | NA | TRBJ1-2 | TRBV19 | TGTGCCAGTACCAATGCCAGGGGGGATGGCTACACCTTC | CASTNARGDGYTF
NA | few | TRBJ2-2 | TRBV28 | TGTGCCAGCAGCCTGAAACCGAGCGGGGAGCTGTTTTTT | CASSLKPSGELFF
TRBD1 | NA | TRBJ2-7 | TRBV6-1 | TGTGCCAGCAGTGAAGCGGGACAGGGCCCTTACGAGCAGTACTTC | CASSEAGQGPYEQYF
NA | NA | TRBJ1-4 | TRBV5-1 | TGCGCCAGCAGCTTGGTCCTCGGGGGGCCGAAACTGTTTTTT | CASSLVLGGPKLFF
NA | NA | TRBJ1-1 | TRBV7-2 | TGTGCCAGCAGCTTTAGGGGGTCGGGTGAAGCTTTCTTT | CASSFRGSGEAFF
NA | NA | TRBJ2-7 | TRBV7-2 | TGTGCCAGCAGCCTACTCGAGGCTTACGAGCAGTACTTC | CASSLLEAYEQYF
NA | few | TRBJ2-3 | TRBV4-3 | TGCGCCAGCAGCCAATCTTCGGGGTTCGATACGCAGTATTTT | CASSQSSGFDTQYF
NA | few | TRBJ1-1 | TRBV10-2 | TGCGCCAGCAGACCTAATGACAGAGCTACTGAAGCTTTCTTT | CASRPNDRATEAFF
NA | NA | TRBJ2-3 | TRBV9 | TGTGCCAGCAGCGTCTCGCTGGGGCCAGGCGCTCCTGCCCTCCCAGATACGCAGTATTTT | CASSVSLGPGAPALPDTQYF
TRBD1 | NA | TRBJ2-5 | TRBV6-1 | TGTGCCAGCAGTGAATATGGGACAGGGGAGACCCAGTACTTC | CASSEYGTGETQYF
NA | NA | TRBJ2-7 | TRBV5-6 | TGTGCCAGCAGCTTTGTGGGGGGAGCCTACGAGCAGTACTTC | CASSFVGGAYEQYF
NA | NA | TRBJ2-6 | TRBV2 | TGTGCCACCTGTATTCTCTCTGGGGCCAACGTCCTGACTTTC | CATCILSGANVLTF
NA | NA | TRBJ2-1 | TRBV4-3 | TGCGCCAGCAGCCAAGGCGCCCAGGGTAACAATGAGCAGTTCTTC | CASSQGAQGNNEQFF
TRBD2 | few | TRBJ2-1 | TRBV7-2 | TGTGCCAGCAGCCCACTAGCGGGGGGTTGGGATGAGCAGTTCTTC | CASSPLAGGWDEQFF
NA | NA | TRBJ1-1 | TRBV7-2 | TGTGCCAGCAGCTTAGATTCGGGGAATCCGAACACTGAAGCTTTCTTT | CASSLDSGNPNTEAFF
TRBD1 | few | TRBJ2-7 | TRBV28 | TGTGCCAGCAGGCCTCCCCGGGACAGGGACTACGAGCAGTACTTC | CASRPPRDRDYEQYF
NA | few | TRBJ1-5 | TRBV6-1 | TGTGCCAGCAGCTGGTCAGGGGCGGAACAGCCCCAGCATTTT | CASSWSGAEQPQHF
NA | NA | TRBJ2-5 | TRBV5-1 | TGCGCCAGCAGCCGCCGGTCCCAAGAGACCCAGTACTTC | CASSRRSQETQYF
TRBD2 | NA | TRBJ2-2 | TRBV28 | TGTGCCAGCAGTTTCCCGACTAGCGGGTTCACCGGGGAGCTGTTTTTT | CASSFPTSGFTGELFF
NA | NA | TRBJ1-4 | TRBV25-1 | TGTGCCAGCAGTGAATACAGGGGCGACGAAAAACTGTTTTTT | CASSEYRGDEKLFF
NA | few | TRBJ1-6 | TRBV28 | TGTGCCAGCAGATTCGACAGTGCCTATAATTCACCCCTCCACTTT | CASRFDSAYNSPLHF
NA | NA | TRBJ1-2 | TRBV29-1 | TGCAGCGTTCCAGGGGTCCTTGACTATGGCTACACCTTC | CSVPGVLDYGYTF
NA | few | TRBJ2-7 | TRBV27 | TGTGCCAGCAGTTCCAAAGTTACGACAGCTTTCTCCTACGAGCAGTACTTC | CASSSKVTTAFSYEQYF
NA | NA | TRBJ1-1 | TRBV2 | TGTGCCAGCAGTGAATGGGCATTAGTCGAATTT | CASSEWALVEF
NA | NA | TRBJ1-5 | TRBV28 | TGTGCCAGCAGTCGGACAACAGTTAGCAATCAGCCCCAGCATTTT | CASSRTTVSNQPQHF
NA | few | TRBJ2-2 | TRBV21-1 | TGTGCCAGGGGGCTCGGACAGACCCCAAGAGCGGGGGAGGAAACCGGGGAGCTGTTTTTT | CARGLGQTPRAGEETGELFF
NA | NA | TRBJ1-4 | TRBV27 | TGTGCCAGCAGCCGGGCGGGGCAGGAGGAAAAACTGTTTTTT | CASSRAGQEEKLFF
NA | NA | TRBJ2-7 | TRBV12-2 | TGTGCAAGTCGCTTAGCGCGGGATAGCGGGGGCAAAACCTACGAGCAGTACTTC | CASRLARDSGGKTYEQYF
NA | NA | TRBJ1-2 | TRBV6-5 | TGTGCCAGCAGTTACTCCCCGGGGGACGCGGATGGCTACACCTTC | CASSYSPGDADGYTF
TRBD1 | NA | TRBJ1-2 | TRBV5-1 | TGCGCCAGCAGCTTATCCGGGACAGAGAGAGATGGCTACACCTTC | CASSLSGTERDGYTF
NA | few | TRBJ2-7 | TRBV11-2 | TGTGCCAGCAGCTCCAGTTACGAGCAGTACTTC | CASSSSYEQYF